A selection of T cell receptor beta chains follows, all from one sample in a study of blood T cell repertoires in COVID-19. The repertoire was sequenced with immunoSEQ multiplex PCR; TCRdb's copy has only in-frame clones and lacks some. The data contain roughly 230,000 clones, approximately 80% of them singletons. Material: peripheral blood. The receptors stem from a woman in her 50s with acute or convalescent COVID-19. Each CDR3 is given without its conserved first and last residue. D genes are given only for firm matches.

>TRBV30|TRBD1|TRBJ2-7
AWNRDRVNEQY
>TRBV11-2|TRBD2|TRBJ2-3
ASSLALAGPLDTDTQY
>TRBV7-2|-|TRBJ1-4
ASSLRGGGNEKLF
>TRBV6-2/TRBV6-3|TRBD1|TRBJ1-1
ASSYTGQGKAF
>TRBV19|-|TRBJ1-1
ASSMGQGNTEAF
>TRBV24-1|TRBD1|TRBJ1-3
ATSAGGGNTIY
>TRBV28|-|TRBJ2-1
ASSPPQGSANEQF
>TRBV9|TRBD1|TRBJ2-7
ASSVEGARGLHEQY
>TRBV12-3/TRBV12-4|TRBD1|TRBJ1-1
ASSRDRDTEAF
>TRBV5-8|-|TRBJ1-1
ASSVRGSTEAF
>TRBV7-2|TRBD1|TRBJ1-5
ASSSRQGGQPQH
>TRBV6-5|-|TRBJ1-1
ASSTDRMNTEAF
>TRBV11-2|-|TRBJ1-4
ASSPRRRGVAEKLF